This paragraph reports one T cell receptor (beta chain). Making TCR cDNA involved 5'RACE template switching, which added UMIs and a universal primer site. TCRdb reprocessed the 5' RACE reads with MiXCR, giving one entry per CDR3 protein. There are 400,000 to 450,000 distinct CDR3 sequences in the sample; 18% occur only once, and 15% to 20% lies in the top ten. The CDR3 has 13 residues. V gave up 4 bases and J gave up 9 bases, with 13 bases separating them. CDR1 and CDR2 (germline): MNHEY, SMNVEV (reference sequence). These data come from a study of T cells after yellow fever vaccination. This specimen consisted of PBMCs, obtained before the yellow fever booster vaccination. The source is a young man who received the YFV17D yellow fever vaccine. This chain links TRBV27 with TRBJ1-5; D is possibly TRBD1 (6 bases). The CDR3 spells CASSWGGDRPQHF. Here the CDR3 DNA reads TGTGCCAGCAGTTGGGGGGGCGATAGGCCCCAGCATTTT.